This T cell receptor (beta chain) was observed in a study of blood T cell repertoires in COVID-19. The CDR3 loop spans 14 amino acids. In germline, CDR1 is MNHNS, CDR2 SASEGT. Trimming took off 0 bases at V and 1 base at J, with 6 bases between the two ends. The protocol was immunoSEQ multiplex PCR, while the TCRdb copy is restricted to in-frame clones and leaves out a portion. The sample records 95,000 to 120,000 clones, 81% being singletons. The chain links TRBV6-1 to TRBJ1-1; no definite D call. The sequencing sample was made of peripheral blood. The source is a man aged 50 or older with acute or convalescent COVID-19. The CDR3 loop reads CASSEAGWNTEAFF. As DNA, the CDR3 is TGTGCCAGCAGTGAAGCCGGGTGGAACACTGAAGCTTTCTTT.